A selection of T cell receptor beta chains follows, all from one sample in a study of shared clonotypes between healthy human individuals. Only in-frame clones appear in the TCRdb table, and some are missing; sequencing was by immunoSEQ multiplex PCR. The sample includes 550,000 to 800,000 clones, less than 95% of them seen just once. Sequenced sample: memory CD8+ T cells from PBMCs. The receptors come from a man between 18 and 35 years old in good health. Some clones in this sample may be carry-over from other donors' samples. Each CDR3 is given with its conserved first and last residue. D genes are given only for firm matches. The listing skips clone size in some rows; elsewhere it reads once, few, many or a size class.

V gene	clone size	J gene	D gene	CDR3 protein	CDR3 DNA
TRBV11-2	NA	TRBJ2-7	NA	CASSLGGVDEQYF	TGTGCCAGCAGCTTAGGGGGGGTGGACGAGCAGTACTTC
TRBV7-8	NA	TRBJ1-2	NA	CASSPIRSGFLHGYTF	TGTGCCAGCAGCCCAATCCGGTCGGGTTTTTTGCATGGCTACACCTTC
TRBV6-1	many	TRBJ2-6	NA	CASSEAGSGANVLTF	TGTGCCAGCAGTGAAGCGGGCTCTGGGGCCAACGTCCTGACTTTC
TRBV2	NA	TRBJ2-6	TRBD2	CASHSGSSNVLTF	TGTGCCAGCCATAGCGGGAGCTCCAACGTCCTGACTTTC
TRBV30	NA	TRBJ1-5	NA	CAWSVGRNQPQHF	TGTGCCTGGAGTGTTGGGCGAAATCAGCCCCAGCATTTT
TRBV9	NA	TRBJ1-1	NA	CASSPAGGTDTEAFF	TGTGCCAGCAGCCCCGCGGGGGGAACTGACACTGAAGCTTTCTTT
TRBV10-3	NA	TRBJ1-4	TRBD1	CAISENRDRTEKLFF	TGTGCCATCAGTGAGAACCGGGACAGGACTGAAAAACTGTTTTTT
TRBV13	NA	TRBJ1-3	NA	CASSLRIGTVSGNTIYF	TGTGCCAGCAGCTTACGTATAGGGACCGTCTCTGGAAACACCATATATTTT
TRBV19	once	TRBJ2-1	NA	CASSPRPHNEQFF	TGTGCCAGTAGCCCGAGGCCCCACAATGAGCAGTTCTTC
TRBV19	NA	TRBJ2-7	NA	CASGLDTEGEQYF	TGTGCCAGTGGATTGGACACCGAGGGCGAGCAGTACTTC
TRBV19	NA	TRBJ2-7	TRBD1	CASSQRDRSSYEQYF	TGTGCCAGTAGCCAAAGGGACAGGAGCTCCTACGAGCAGTACTTC
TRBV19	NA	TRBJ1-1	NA	CASEPGGGTEAFF	TGTGCCAGTGAACCAGGAGGCGGCACTGAAGCTTTCTTT
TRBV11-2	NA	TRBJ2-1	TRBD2	CASSLELAGEAAGAYNEQFF	TGTGCCAGCAGCTTAGAGCTAGCGGGAGAGGCCGCGGGTGCCTACAATGAGCAGTTCTTC
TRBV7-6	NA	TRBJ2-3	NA	CASSLGGTDTQYF	TGTGCCAGCAGCTTAGGGGGCACAGATACGCAGTATTTT
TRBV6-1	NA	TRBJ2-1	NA	CASSEGFGFGTDEQFF	TGTGCCAGCAGTGAAGGATTTGGGTTCGGGACCGATGAGCAGTTCTTC
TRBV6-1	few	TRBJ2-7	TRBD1	CASSEQGTGGYEQYF	TGTGCCAGCAGTGAACAAGGGACAGGGGGCTACGAGCAGTACTTC
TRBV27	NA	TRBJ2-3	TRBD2	CASTSGETDTQYF	TGTGCCAGCACGAGCGGGGAGACAGATACGCAGTATTTT
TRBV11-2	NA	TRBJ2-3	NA	CASSSILVVGDTQYF	TGTGCCAGCAGCTCCATCCTGGTCGTGGGAGATACGCAGTATTTT
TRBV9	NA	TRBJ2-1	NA	CASSSRGLSSYNEQFF	TGTGCCAGCAGCTCGCGGGGGCTGAGCTCCTACAATGAGCAGTTCTTC
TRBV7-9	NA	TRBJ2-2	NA	CASSSAQDLFTGELFF	TGTGCCAGCAGCTCTGCACAGGACCTCTTTACCGGGGAGCTGTTTTTT
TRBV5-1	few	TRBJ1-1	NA	CASSAVGRKNTEAFF	TGCGCCAGCAGCGCGGTGGGACGGAAGAACACTGAAGCTTTCTTT
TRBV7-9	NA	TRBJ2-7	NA	CASSFPYSPGAEQYF	TGTGCCAGCAGCTTTCCATATTCCCCGGGGGCCGAGCAGTACTTC
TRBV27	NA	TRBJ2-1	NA	CASSNFPLRRDSYNEQFF	TGTGCCAGCAGTAACTTTCCATTACGCAGGGACTCCTACAATGAGCAGTTCTTC
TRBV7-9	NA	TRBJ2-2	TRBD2	CASSPLSGKNTGELFF	TGTGCCAGCAGCCCCCTTAGCGGGAAGAACACCGGGGAGCTGTTTTTT
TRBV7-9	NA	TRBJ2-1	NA	CASSLQGNEQFF	TGTGCCAGCAGCTTACAAGGTAATGAGCAGTTCTTC
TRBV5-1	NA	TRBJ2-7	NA	CASSLDRWNYEQYF	TGCGCCAGCAGCTTGGACAGGTGGAACTACGAGCAGTACTTC
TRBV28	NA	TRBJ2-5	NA	CASSLTGADQETQYF	TGTGCCAGCAGTTTAACGGGAGCGGACCAAGAGACCCAGTACTTC
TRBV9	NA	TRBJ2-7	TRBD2	CASSPGTSGSRYEQYF	TGTGCCAGCAGCCCGGGGACTAGCGGGAGTCGGTACGAGCAGTACTTC
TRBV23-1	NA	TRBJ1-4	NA	CASSLSVQVFNEKLFF	TGCGCCAGCAGTCTAAGCGTGCAGGTTTTTAATGAAAAACTGTTTTTT
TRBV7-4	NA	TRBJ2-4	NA	CASSLALQVENIQYF	TGTGCCAGCAGCTTAGCGCTACAGGTTGAAAACATTCAGTACTTC
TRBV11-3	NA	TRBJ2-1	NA	CASSPFVGDEQFF	TGTGCCAGCAGCCCGTTTGTAGGCGATGAGCAGTTCTTC